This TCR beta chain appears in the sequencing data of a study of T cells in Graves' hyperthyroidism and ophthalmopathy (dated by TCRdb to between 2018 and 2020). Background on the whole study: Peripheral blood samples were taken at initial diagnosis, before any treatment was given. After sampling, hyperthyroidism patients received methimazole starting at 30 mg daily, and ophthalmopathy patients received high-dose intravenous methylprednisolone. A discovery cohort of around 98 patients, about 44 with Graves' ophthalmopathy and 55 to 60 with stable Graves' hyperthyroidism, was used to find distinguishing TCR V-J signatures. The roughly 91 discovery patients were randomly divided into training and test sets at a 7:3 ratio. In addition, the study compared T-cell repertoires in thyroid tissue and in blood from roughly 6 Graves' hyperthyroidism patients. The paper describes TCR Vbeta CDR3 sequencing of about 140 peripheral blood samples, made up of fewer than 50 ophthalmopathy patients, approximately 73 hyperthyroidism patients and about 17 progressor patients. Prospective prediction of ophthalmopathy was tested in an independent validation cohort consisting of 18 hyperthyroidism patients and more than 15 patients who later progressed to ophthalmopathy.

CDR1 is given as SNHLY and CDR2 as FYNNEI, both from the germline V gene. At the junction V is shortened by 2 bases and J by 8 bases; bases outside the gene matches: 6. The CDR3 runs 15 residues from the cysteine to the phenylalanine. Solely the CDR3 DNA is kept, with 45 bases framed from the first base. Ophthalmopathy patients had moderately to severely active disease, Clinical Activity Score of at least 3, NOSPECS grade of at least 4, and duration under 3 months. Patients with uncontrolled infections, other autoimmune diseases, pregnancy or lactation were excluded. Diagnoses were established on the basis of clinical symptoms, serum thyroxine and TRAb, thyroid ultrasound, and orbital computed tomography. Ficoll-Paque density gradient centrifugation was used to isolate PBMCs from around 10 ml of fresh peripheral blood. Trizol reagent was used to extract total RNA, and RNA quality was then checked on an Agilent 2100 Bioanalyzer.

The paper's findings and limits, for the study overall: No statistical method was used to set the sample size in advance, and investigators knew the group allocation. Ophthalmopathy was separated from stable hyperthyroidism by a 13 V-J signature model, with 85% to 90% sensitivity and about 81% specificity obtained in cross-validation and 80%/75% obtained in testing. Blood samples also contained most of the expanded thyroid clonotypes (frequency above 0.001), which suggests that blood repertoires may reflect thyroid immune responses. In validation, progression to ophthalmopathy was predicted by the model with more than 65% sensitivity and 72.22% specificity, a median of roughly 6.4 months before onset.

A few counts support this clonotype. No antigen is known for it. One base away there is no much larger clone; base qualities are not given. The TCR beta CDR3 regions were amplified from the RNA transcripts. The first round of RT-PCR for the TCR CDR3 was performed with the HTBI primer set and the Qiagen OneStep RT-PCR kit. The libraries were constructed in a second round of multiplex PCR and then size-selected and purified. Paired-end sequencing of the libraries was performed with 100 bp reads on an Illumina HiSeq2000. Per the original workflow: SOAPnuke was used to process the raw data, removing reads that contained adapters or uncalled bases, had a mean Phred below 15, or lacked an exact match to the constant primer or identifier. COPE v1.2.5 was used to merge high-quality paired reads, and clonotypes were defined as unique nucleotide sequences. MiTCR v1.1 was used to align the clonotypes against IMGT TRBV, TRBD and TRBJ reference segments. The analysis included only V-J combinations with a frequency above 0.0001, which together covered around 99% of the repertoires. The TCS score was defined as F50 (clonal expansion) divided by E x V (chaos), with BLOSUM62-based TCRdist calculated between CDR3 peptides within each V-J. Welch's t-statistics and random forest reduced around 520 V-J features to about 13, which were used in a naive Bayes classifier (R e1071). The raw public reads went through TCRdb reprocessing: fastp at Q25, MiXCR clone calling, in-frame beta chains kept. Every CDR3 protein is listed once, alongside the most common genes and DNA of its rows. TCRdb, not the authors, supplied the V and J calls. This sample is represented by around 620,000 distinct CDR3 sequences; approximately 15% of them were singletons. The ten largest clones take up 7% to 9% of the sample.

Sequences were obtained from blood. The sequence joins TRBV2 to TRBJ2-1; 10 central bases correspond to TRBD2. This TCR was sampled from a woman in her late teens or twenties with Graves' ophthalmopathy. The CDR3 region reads CASSEPSGSMDEQFF. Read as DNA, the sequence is TGTGCCAGCAGTGAACCTAGCGGGAGTATGGATGAGCAGTTCTTC. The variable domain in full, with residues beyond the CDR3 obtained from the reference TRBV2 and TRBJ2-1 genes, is EPEVTQTPSHQVTQMGQEVILRCVPISNHLYFYWYRQILGQKVEFLVSFYNNEISEKSEIFDDQFSVERPDGSNFTLKIRSTKLEDSAMYFCASSEPSGSMDEQFFGPGTRLTVL.